This T cell receptor (beta chain) is from a study of blood T cell repertoires in COVID-19. Study-wide context: The samples span acute and convalescent COVID-19 from the United States, Italy and Spain. The cDNA or gDNA used as material had been derived from T cells, B-cell-depleted T cells, or PBMCs.

Per the germline V gene, CDR1 is KGHDR and CDR2 is SFDVKD. V was shortened by 3 bases and J by 7 bases, with 6 bases between the two germline ends. There are 11 residues in the CDR3. Ages ranged from about 18 to 100 years, with residence in fewer than 25 US areas. Per the authors' pipeline: By means of reference gene primer amplification, nucleated cell counts were estimated. Assay: immunoSEQ multiplex PCR; the TCRdb copy retains only in-frame clones and omits some. That table supplies the V and J calls and clone size; D and trimming were determined from the DNA. Here the sample spans about 200,000 clones, more than 75% being singletons. In this sample, this clone turned up once.

The receptor comes from a woman aged 40 to 49 with acute COVID-19. The V call is TRBV24-1, the J call TRBJ2-7, with D unclear. The sample consisted of PBMCs or T cells enriched from blood (not recorded which). The CDR3 sequence: CATSDAREQYF. For the CDR3, the DNA is TGTGCCACCAGTGATGCGAGGGAGCAGTACTTC.